This passage covers 2 T cell receptor beta chains from one sample sequenced in a study of OX40 agonist ivuxolimab in advanced cancers. Assay used: immunoSEQ multiplex PCR; TCRdb lists only in-frame clones, some missing. The repertoire holds about 73,000 clones, about 81% seen once, with about 2.4% in the top ten. The sample was CD4+ or CD8+ T cells sorted from blood, taken in a trial of the OX40 agonist ivuxolimab. These receptors came from an adult with an advanced solid tumor such as melanoma, head and neck, liver or kidney cancer.

The chain is built from TRBV7-3 and TRBJ2-1; 16 nucleotides align to TRBD2. There are 18 residues in the CDR3. CDR1 is SGHTA, CDR2 FQGTGA, per germline. The J segment lost 7 bases and the V segment lost 4 bases, leaving 10 bases of the junction unmatched. The CDR3 DNA follows: TGTGCCAGCAGCTCCACCTCGGGACTAGCGGGAGGGCCAAATGAGCAGTTCTTC. Protein sequence: CASSSTSGLAGGPNEQFF.

The CDR3 bases are TGTGCCAGCAGCTTTGCCGCCAGTGGCTACACCTTC. Encoded protein: CASSFAASGYTF. This chain connects TRBV7-8 to TRBJ1-2, with D unresolved. CDR1 and CDR2 from the germline V gene are SGHVS and FQNEAQ. The CDR3 has 12 amino acids. The V and J ends lost 3 bases and 7 bases respectively, with 9 bases between them.